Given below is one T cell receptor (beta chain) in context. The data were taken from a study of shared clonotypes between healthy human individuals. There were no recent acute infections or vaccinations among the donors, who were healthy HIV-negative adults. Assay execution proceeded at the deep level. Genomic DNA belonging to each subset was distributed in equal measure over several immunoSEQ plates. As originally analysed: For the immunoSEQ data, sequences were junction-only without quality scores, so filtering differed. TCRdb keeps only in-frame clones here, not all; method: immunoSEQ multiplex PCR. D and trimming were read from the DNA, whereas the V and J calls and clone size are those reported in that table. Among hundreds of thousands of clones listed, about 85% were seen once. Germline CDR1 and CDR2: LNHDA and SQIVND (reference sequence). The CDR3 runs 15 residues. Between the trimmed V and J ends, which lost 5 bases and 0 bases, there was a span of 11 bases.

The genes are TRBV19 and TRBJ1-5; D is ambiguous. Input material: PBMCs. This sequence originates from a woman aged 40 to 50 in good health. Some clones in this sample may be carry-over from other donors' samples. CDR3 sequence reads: CASSYTAYSNQPQHF. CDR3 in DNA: TGTGCCAGTAGTTACACTGCCTATAGCAATCAGCCCCAGCATTTT.